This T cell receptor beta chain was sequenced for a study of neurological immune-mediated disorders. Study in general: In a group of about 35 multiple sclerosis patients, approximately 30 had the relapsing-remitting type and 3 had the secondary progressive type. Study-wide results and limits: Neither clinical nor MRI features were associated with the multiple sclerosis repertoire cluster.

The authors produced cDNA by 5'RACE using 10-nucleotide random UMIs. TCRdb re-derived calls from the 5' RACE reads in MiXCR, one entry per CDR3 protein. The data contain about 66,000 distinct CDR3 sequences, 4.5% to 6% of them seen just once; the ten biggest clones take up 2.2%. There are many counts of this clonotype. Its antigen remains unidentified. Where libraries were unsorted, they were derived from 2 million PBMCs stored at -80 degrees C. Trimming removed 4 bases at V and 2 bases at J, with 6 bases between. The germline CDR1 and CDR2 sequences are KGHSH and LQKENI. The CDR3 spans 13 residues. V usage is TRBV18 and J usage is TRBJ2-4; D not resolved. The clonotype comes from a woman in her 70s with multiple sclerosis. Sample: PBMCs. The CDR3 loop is CASSLVTKNIQYF. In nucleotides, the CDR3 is TGTGCCAGCTCACTGGTAACCAAAAACATTCAGTACTTC.